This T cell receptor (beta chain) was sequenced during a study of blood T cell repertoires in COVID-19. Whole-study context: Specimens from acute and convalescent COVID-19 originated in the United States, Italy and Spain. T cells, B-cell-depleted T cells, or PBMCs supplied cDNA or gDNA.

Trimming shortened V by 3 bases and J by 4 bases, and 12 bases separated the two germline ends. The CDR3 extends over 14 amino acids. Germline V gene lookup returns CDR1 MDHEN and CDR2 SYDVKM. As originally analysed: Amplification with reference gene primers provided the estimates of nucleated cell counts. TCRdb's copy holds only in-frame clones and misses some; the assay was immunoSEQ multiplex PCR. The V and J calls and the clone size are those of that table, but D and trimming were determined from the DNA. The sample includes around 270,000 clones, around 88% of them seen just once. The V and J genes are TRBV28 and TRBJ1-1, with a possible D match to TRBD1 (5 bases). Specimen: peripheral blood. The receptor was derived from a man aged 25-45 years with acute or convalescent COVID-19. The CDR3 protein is CASSLGGVGTEAFF. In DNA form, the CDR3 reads TGTGCCAGCAGTTTGGGAGGGGTGGGCACTGAAGCTTTCTTT.